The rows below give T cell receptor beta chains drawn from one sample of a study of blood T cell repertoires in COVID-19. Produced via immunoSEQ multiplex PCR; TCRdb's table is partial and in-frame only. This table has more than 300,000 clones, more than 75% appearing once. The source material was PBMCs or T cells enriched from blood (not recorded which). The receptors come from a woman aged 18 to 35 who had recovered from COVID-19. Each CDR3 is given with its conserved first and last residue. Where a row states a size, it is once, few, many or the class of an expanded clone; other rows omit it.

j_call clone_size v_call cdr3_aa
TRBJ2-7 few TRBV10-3 CAISSPEGGWEQYF
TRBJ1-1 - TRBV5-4 CASSLARTGGTEAFF
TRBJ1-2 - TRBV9 CASSRTGNYGYTF
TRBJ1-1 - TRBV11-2 CASSDDSDQAFF
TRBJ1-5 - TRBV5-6 CASSPGRQGFHQPQHF
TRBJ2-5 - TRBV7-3 CASSFTTGETQYF
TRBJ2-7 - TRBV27 CASSLTGGSYEQYF
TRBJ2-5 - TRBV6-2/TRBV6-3 CASSYPQGIYF
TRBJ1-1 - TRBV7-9 CASSKSVRGADGVNTEAFF
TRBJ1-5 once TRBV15 CATSSRQGNQPQHF
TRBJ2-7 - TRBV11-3 CASSPKPDISYEQYF
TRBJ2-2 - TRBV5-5 CASSLPQFTGELFF
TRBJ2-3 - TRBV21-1 CASSGTGGLINTQYF
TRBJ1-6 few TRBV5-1 CASSLRGGNSPLHF
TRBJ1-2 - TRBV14 CASSQGPGGANYGYTF
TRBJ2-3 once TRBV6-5 CAARRGFADTQYF
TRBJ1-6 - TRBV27 CASSPTETPSSYNSPLHF
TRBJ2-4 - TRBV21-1 CASSRPRGTAKNIQYF
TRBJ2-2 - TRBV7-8 CASCSNSPGLFNTGELFF
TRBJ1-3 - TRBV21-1 CASSKPIPHPDRPSGNTIYF
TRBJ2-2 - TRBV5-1 CASSPGLAENTGELFF
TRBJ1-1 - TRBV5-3 CARRGGRGRENTEAFF